These 28 T cell receptor beta chains were sequenced from one sample in a study of CD8 T cells in Susac syndrome. Random hexamers primed reverse transcription of about 0.5 to 1 ug RNA. One entry per CDR3 protein results from TCRdb running MiXCR on the immunoSEQ multiplex PCR reads. Of 100,000 to 150,000 distinct CDR3 sequences in the sample, 75% to 90% are singletons; the top ten hold 0.51%. The sequencing sample was made of CD8+ T cells from PBMCs. These receptors originate from a human donor with multiple sclerosis.

The chain uses TRBV20-1 and TRBJ2-1; 7 bases are a match to TRBD1. The CDR3 length is 15 residues. V dropped 5 bases and J dropped 0; count of bases not matched to a gene: 7. Germline CDR1 reads DFQATT; CDR2 reads SNEGSKA (reference sequence). The CDR3 loop reads CSAPLDRASYNEQFF. CDR3 coding DNA: TGCAGTGCTCCCCTAGACAGGGCCTCCTACAATGAGCAGTTCTTC.

About this clonotype itself: At one boundary the junction diverges from the germline segment, which might be a read error. J is TRBJ1-2 and V is TRBV14; the match to TRBD1 covers 7 bases. The CDR3 runs 14 residues. In germline, CDR1 is SGHDN, CDR2 FVKESK. The CDR3 coding sequence is TGTGCCAGCAGCCCCGACAGGGTATCTTATGTCTACACCTTC. This gives the protein CASSPDRVSYVYTF.

The gene calls are TRBV19 and TRBJ2-1; D is unclear. This CDR3 contains 15 residues. V dropped 3 bases and J dropped 0 bases, with 9 bases sitting between them. The germline V gene encodes CDR1 LNHDA and CDR2 SQIVND (reference sequence). This CDR3 is CASSIPPASYNEQFF. CDR3 coding DNA: TGTGCCAGTAGTATCCCCCCGGCCTCCTACAATGAGCAGTTCTTC.

This chain joins TRBV11-2 and TRBJ2-5; D is unresolved. Trimming removed 1 base from V and 5 bases from J, with 17 bases in between. Per germline, CDR1 SGHAT and CDR2 FQNNGV. CDR3 length: 16 amino acids. CDR3 loop: CASSLGVSLVWETQYF. The CDR3 DNA reads as TGTGCCAGCAGCTTAGGCGTATCTCTAGTCTGGGAGACCCAGTACTTC.

V is TRBV20-1 and J is TRBJ2-1; TRBD2 is a possible D gene (5 bases). Looked up from germline, CDR1 is DFQATT and CDR2 is SNEGSKA (reference sequence). Trimming took off 4 bases at V and 0 bases at J, with 10 bases between the two ends. The CDR3 is 14 amino acids. The CDR3 protein is CSATARDSYNEQFF. CDR3 coding DNA: TGCAGTGCTACCGCCCGGGACTCCTACAATGAGCAGTTCTTC.

This chain joins TRBV4-1 and TRBJ2-3; no firm D call. The germline V and J ends were trimmed by 2 bases and 3 bases, with 6 bases remaining between them. The germline gives CDR1 MGHRA, CDR2 YSYEKL. This CDR3 region has 13 residues. CDR3 nucleotides: TGCGCCAGCAGCCAAAGGGTAACAGATACGCAGTATTTT. It is translated as CASSQRVTDTQYF.

The J gene is TRBJ2-3, the V gene TRBV3-1; D remains unclear. The CDR3 contains 13 residues. Germline CDR1 and CDR2: LGHDT and YNNKEL (reference sequence). Trimming cost V 7 bases and J 0 bases, with 8 bases left between them. In DNA, the CDR3 is TGTGCCAGCACCCTCTCTAGCACAGATACGCAGTATTTT. Its translation is CASTLSSTDTQYF.

This chain uses TRBV29-1 with TRBJ2-4; tentatively, D is TRBD2 (6 bases). Between the trimmed V and J ends, which lost 3 bases and 1 base, there was a span of 19 bases. The V gene's germline CDR1 is SQVTM and CDR2 ANQGSEA. The CDR3 runs 17 residues. CDR3 DNA sequence: TGCAGCGTTGAGGTAGTCAATTTGGGAGGCGCCAAAAACATTCAGTACTTC. It is translated as CSVEVVNLGGAKNIQYF.

The CDR3 nucleotides read TGTGCCAGCAGCGCGAGGGGTGACGGCTACACCTTC. Protein: CASSARGDGYTF. V is TRBV7-9 and J is TRBJ1-2, with D perhaps TRBD1 (5 bases). Germline CDR1 and CDR2: SEHNR and FQNEAQ (reference sequence). The CDR3 length is 12 residues. Trimming took off 5 bases at V and 8 bases at J, with 12 bases between the two ends.

The gene calls are TRBV3-1 and TRBJ2-7; D is possibly TRBD1 (5 bases). The CDR3 runs to 14 residues. Germline-derived CDR1 and CDR2 are LGHDT and YNNKEL (reference sequence). Trimming left V 0 bases short and J 2 bases short, with 8 bases between. This chain's CDR3 is CASSQDRGPYEQYV. DNA of the CDR3: TGTGCCAGCAGCCAAGATAGGGGTCCCTACGAGCAGTACGTC.

This chain connects TRBV6-1 to TRBJ2-5; no firm D call. This CDR3 is 14 amino acids long. V lost 5 bases and J 4 bases, leaving 14 bases between the germline ends. Germline V lookup: CDR1 MNHNS, CDR2 SASEGT. CDR3 region: CASSPGVAGETQYF. The CDR3 DNA sequence: TGTGCCAGCAGTCCCGGAGTAGCCGGAGAGACCCAGTACTTC.

This clonotype came up a few times. CDR3 amino acids: CASSYVGADYEQYF. CDR3 in DNA: TGTGCCAGCAGTTATGTGGGCGCGGACTACGAGCAGTACTTC. The chain has TRBV6-5 and TRBJ2-7; no definite D call. The CDR3 sequence is 14 residues long. Trimming took off 3 bases at V and 3 bases at J, with 12 bases between the two ends. Germline V gene sequence: CDR1 MNHEY, CDR2 SVGAGI.

The chain couples TRBV24-1 to TRBJ2-7; tentatively, D is TRBD1 (5 bases). Germline V gene sequence: CDR1 KGHDR, CDR2 SFDVKD. This CDR3 comprises 15 residues. V shed 4 bases and J shed 1 base, with 13 bases lying between them. This CDR3 is CATSEAGPQSYEQYV. The CDR3 region has the DNA TGTGCCACCAGTGAAGCAGGGCCCCAATCCTACGAGCAGTACGTC.

This clonotype was seen once. The chain uses TRBV7-9 and TRBJ2-7; 7 bases agree with TRBD1. Trimming cost V 4 bases and J 5 bases; bases outside gene matches: 14. Germline V gives CDR1 SEHNR, CDR2 FQNEAQ (reference sequence). The CDR3 length is 16 residues. The CDR3 region is CASSSYGGDTGDEQYF. As DNA, the CDR3 is TGTGCCAGCAGCTCCTACGGTGGGGATACAGGGGACGAGCAGTACTTC.

The sample holds a few counts of this clonotype. V gene TRBV7-9 combines with J gene TRBJ1-1; D is unresolved. The V end lost 3 bases, the J end lost 0 bases, and 5 bases lay between the germline ends. The CDR3 sequence is 13 residues long. CDR1 SEHNR and CDR2 FQNEAQ come from the germline V gene (reference sequence). The CDR3 sequence: CASSFTVNTEAFF. In DNA, the CDR3 is TGTGCCAGCAGCTTCACCGTGAACACTGAAGCTTTCTTT.

The chain combines TRBV28 with TRBJ1-2; a weak D match, TRBD1 (6 bases). Germline lookup yields CDR1 MDHEN and CDR2 SYDVKM. The V end lost 2 bases, the J end lost 3 bases, and 13 bases lay between the germline ends. The CDR3 is 15 residues long. The CDR3 DNA sequence: TGTGCCAGCAGTTTAACAGACACAGGGCACTATGGCTACACCTTC. Protein: CASSLTDTGHYGYTF.

J is TRBJ2-3 and V is TRBV27; TRBD1 might be the D (5 bases). Trimming pared 3 bases from V and 5 bases from J, leaving 9 bases between. The germline V gene has CDR1 MNHEY and CDR2 SMNVEV (reference sequence). The CDR3 is made up of 13 amino acids. The DNA of the CDR3 is TGTGCCAGCAGTTTGATCAGGGAAGATACGCAGTATTTT. Translation gives CASSLIREDTQYF.

For the CDR3, the DNA is TGTGCCAGCAGGGCCCGTAGCGGGGGAAACAATGAGCAGTTCTTC. As protein: CASRARSGGNNEQFF. V is TRBV12-3 or TRBV12-4 and J is TRBJ2-1, with TRBD2 identical over 9 bases. The CDR3 extends over 15 amino acids. With 6 bases clipped from V and 5 bases from J, the junction kept 8 bases outside the gene matches.

The V call is TRBV27, the J call TRBJ2-7; TRBD1 might be the D (5 bases). With 6 bases removed from V and 3 bases from J, the gap between germline ends came to 24 bases. The CDR3 spans 17 residues. Looked up from germline, CDR1 is MNHEY and CDR2 is SMNVEV (reference sequence). CDR3 protein: CASSHLARTSPNYEQYV. Written as DNA, the CDR3 is TGTGCCAGCAGCCACTTAGCACGGACATCTCCTAACTACGAGCAGTACGTC.

The genes are TRBV6-5 and TRBJ2-7, with D perhaps matching TRBD2 (5 bases). The CDR3 consists of 12 residues. The germline gives CDR1 MNHEY, CDR2 SVGAGI. V was pared by 0 bases and J by 5 bases, with 5 bases between. The CDR3 sequence is CASSYSRDEQYF. The CDR3 region has the DNA TGTGCCAGCAGTTACTCGCGGGACGAGCAGTACTTC.

The chain carries TRBV2 and TRBJ1-1; D unclear. The CDR3 loop spans 13 amino acids. CDR1 is SNHLY, CDR2 FYNNEI, per germline. The V gene lost 2 bases and the J gene lost 5 bases, with 9 bases spanning the gap. CDR3 protein: CASSELWGTEAFF. The CDR3 coding sequence is TGTGCCAGCAGTGAATTGTGGGGAACTGAAGCTTTCTTT.

This chain uses TRBV19 with TRBJ1-5, with 7 bases identical to TRBD1. The CDR3 is made up of 14 amino acids. CDR1 is LNHDA, CDR2 SQIVND, per germline (reference sequence). The trim removed 10 bases at V and 5 bases at J, leaving 11 bases unmatched. The CDR3 bases are TGTGCCACACGGGACAGCGGGTACCATCAGCCCCAGCATTTT. It encodes CATRDSGYHQPQHF.

The CDR3 protein is CSVVAASTGELFF. The DNA for the CDR3 is TGCAGCGTTGTTGCCGCAAGCACCGGGGAGCTGTTTTTT. The chain uses TRBV29-1 and TRBJ2-2; D remains ambiguous. The germline V gene encodes CDR1 SQVTM and CDR2 ANQGSEA. The CDR3 length is 13 residues. Trimming took 4 bases from V and 4 from J, leaving 10 bases between them.

The gene calls are TRBV24-1 and TRBJ1-1, with D possibly TRBD1 on 5 matching bases. The V end lost 10 bases, the J end lost 1 base, and 12 bases lay between the germline ends. Germline V gives CDR1 KGHDR, CDR2 SFDVKD. This CDR3 is 13 amino acids long. The CDR3 DNA sequence: TGTGCCACTTCCGAGGGGCCGAACACTGAAGCTTTCTTT. It codes for CATSEGPNTEAFF.

V usage is TRBV29-1 and J usage is TRBJ2-7; D might be TRBD1 (6 bases). V gave up 5 bases and J gave up 5 bases, with 10 bases separating them. Germline V lookup: CDR1 SQVTM, CDR2 ANQGSEA. The CDR3 is 11 residues long. CDR3 in amino acids: CSVWDTHEQYV. The CDR3 DNA follows: TGCAGCGTTTGGGACACCCACGAGCAGTACGTC.

The chain has TRBV12-3 or TRBV12-4 and TRBJ2-5, with D unclear. Trimming removed 7 bases at V and 0 bases at J, with 9 bases between. This CDR3 is built from 13 residues. The DNA of the CDR3 is TGTGCCAGCACCTCCACGGACCAAGAGACCCAGTACTTC. Translated, it gives CASTSTDQETQYF.

The genes are TRBV7-9 and TRBJ2-5; possibly TRBD2 for D (5 bases). Germline assignment: CDR1 SEHNR and CDR2 FQNEAQ (reference sequence). V lost 5 bases, J lost 1 base, and 17 bases lay in between. The CDR3 totals 16 residues. CDR3 sequence (DNA): TGTGCCAGCAGCCAGCGGTACGCCAGAATCCAAGAGACCCAGTACTTC. Protein: CASSQRYARIQETQYF.

The chain carries TRBV4-1 and TRBJ2-2, with a tentative D call TRBD1 (6 bases). V gave up 0 bases and J gave up 2 bases, with 19 bases separating them. The CDR3 has 19 amino acids. The germline V gene encodes CDR1 MGHRA and CDR2 YSYEKL. The CDR3 DNA follows: TGCGCCAGCAGCCAAGAGAGGGGGTGGGGTTTCCCTAACACCGGGGAGCTGTTTTTT. It is translated as CASSQERGWGFPNTGELFF.